The present entry profiles one TCR beta chain with its context. Looked up from germline, CDR1 is MNHEY and CDR2 is SVGAGI. The CDR3 totals 14 residues. Trimming took off 4 bases at V and 1 base at J, with 10 bases between the two ends. These data are taken from a study of blood T cell repertoires in COVID-19. Clones were read by immunoSEQ multiplex PCR, and TCRdb kept only the in-frame ones, dropping some. The sample yields about 120,000 clones, roughly 83% seen once. J is TRBJ1-1 and V is TRBV6-5, with a tentative D call TRBD1 (6 bases). The TCR comes from a woman older than 75 with acute or convalescent COVID-19. Sequencing was performed on peripheral blood. Written as DNA, the CDR3 is TGTGCCAGCAGTTCCCGGACAGCGAACACTGAAGCTTTCTTT. The encoded protein is CASSSRTANTEAFF.